The 9 T cell receptor beta chains listed next were all sequenced from one sample in a study of cytomegalovirus exposure and HLA in healthy donors. The PCR contained 60 Vbeta and 13 Jbeta primers. Produced via immunoSEQ multiplex PCR; TCRdb's table is partial and in-frame only. Of about 52,000 clones listed, 50% to 70% are singletons. The sequenced sample was PBMCs. The source of these receptors is a human donor in good health.

The V gene is TRBV10-3, the J gene TRBJ2-1; TRBD1 agrees at 8 bases. The CDR3 totals 13 residues. V gave up 11 bases and J gave up 8 bases; unmatched junction bases: 11. CDR1 is ENHRY and CDR2 is SYGVKD in the germline V gene. Here the CDR3 DNA reads TGTGCCGTAAACGGACAGGGAATCGATGAGCAGTTCTTC. Protein product: CAVNGQGIDEQFF.

This clone was detected only once. The chain combines TRBV7-2 with TRBJ1-6; no clear D. Germline values: CDR1 SGHTA, CDR2 FQGNSA. The CDR3 has 12 amino acids. V gave up 3 bases and J gave up 10 bases, with 7 bases separating them. CDR3 coding DNA: TGTGCCAGCAGCTTTCAGGTCTCACCCCTCCACTTT. The encoded protein is CASSFQVSPLHF.

V and J are TRBV5-7 and TRBJ2-7; TRBD1 matches 8 bases. TRBV5-7 falls under the ORF class, with uncertain function. J lost 0 bases, V lost 0 bases, and 14 bases had no gene match. CDR3 length: 19 amino acids. The CDR3 region has the DNA TGTGCCAGCAGCTTGGGTCAGGGGGCTACGACCGAGACCTCCTACGAGCAGTACTTC. The encoded protein is CASSLGQGATTETSYEQYF.

This clone was observed once. This sequence joins TRBV19 and TRBJ2-2; D call uncertain. Trimming pared 8 bases from V and 6 bases from J, leaving 19 bases between. This CDR3 is built from 15 residues. Germline CDR1 LNHDA, CDR2 SQIVND (reference sequence). The CDR3 sequence is CASGLRILGAGELFF. The CDR3 DNA follows: TGTGCCAGTGGGTTACGGATATTGGGCGCCGGGGAGCTGTTTTTT.

V and J are TRBV4-1 and TRBJ1-5, with D maybe TRBD1 (5 bases). From germline, CDR1 is MGHRA and CDR2 YSYEKL. Trimming removed 2 bases at V and 0 bases at J, with 8 bases between. CDR3 length: 15 residues. CDR3 loop: CASSQTGISNQPQHF. CDR3 sequence (DNA): TGCGCCAGCAGCCAAACAGGAATTAGCAATCAGCCCCAGCATTTT.

V is TRBV6-1 and J is TRBJ2-7; D call uncertain. Per germline, CDR1 MNHNS and CDR2 SASEGT. V lost 2 bases to trimming and J lost 0 bases, with 11 bases between them. The CDR3 is 15 residues long. The CDR3 reads CASSEFLVPSYEQYF. CDR3 nucleotides: TGTGCCAGCAGTGAATTCCTAGTACCCTCCTACGAGCAGTACTTC.

This clone appeared a few times. The chain links TRBV7-9 to TRBJ2-5; D perhaps matches TRBD2 (5 bases). CDR1 and CDR2 (germline): SEHNR, FQNEAQ (reference sequence). V lost 6 bases to trimming and J lost 5 bases, with 10 bases between them. The CDR3 runs 12 residues. CDR3 bases: TGTGCCAGCAGAATCTCGGGGGAGACCCAGTACTTC. Translation: CASRISGETQYF. The variable domain in full, with the rest retrieved from reference TRBV7-9 and TRBJ2-5, is DTGVSQNPRHKITKRGQNVTFRCDPISEHNRLYWYRQTLGQGPEFLTYFQNEAQLEKSRLLSDRFSAERPKGSFSTLEIQRTEQGDSAMYLCASRISGETQYFGPGTRLLVL.

The V and J genes are TRBV10-1 and TRBJ2-1; 9 bases fit TRBD1. From germline, CDR1 is WNHNN and CDR2 SYGVQD (reference sequence). The J segment lost 4 bases and the V segment lost 5 bases, leaving 9 bases of the junction unmatched. This CDR3 has 16 residues. CDR3 sequence (DNA): TGCGCCAGCAGTTCGTCGGGGACAGGGAAGTACAATGAGCAGTTCTTC. It specifies CASSSSGTGKYNEQFF.

The rearrangement links TRBV6-5 to TRBJ2-5; perhaps TRBD1 as D (6 bases). The CDR3 is made up of 15 amino acids. Trimming took 2 bases from V and 7 from J, leaving 17 bases between them. The germline CDR1 and CDR2 sequences are MNHEY and SVGAGI. The CDR3 here is CASSYGGQPPGTQYF. The CDR3 DNA is TGTGCCAGCAGTTACGGAGGACAGCCGCCCGGGACCCAGTACTTC.